The 30 T cell receptor beta chains listed next were all sequenced from one sample in a study of T cell responses to AZD1222 COVID-19 vaccine. Libraries were prepared by immunoSEQ multiplex PCR; TCRdb keeps only in-frame clonotypes and omits some of them. The data hold 35,000 to 45,000 clones, with around 81% observed a single time. The sample was peripheral blood, taken on day 0 of AZD1222 vaccination. The receptors shown here come from an adult in good health.

This rearrangement joins TRBV5-6 to TRBJ1-1; D not resolved. The CDR3 totals 15 residues. Germline V gene sequence: CDR1 SGHDT, CDR2 YYEEEE. Trimming removed 4 bases at V and 1 base at J, with 14 bases between. The CDR3: CASSDNFGENTEAFF. CDR3 in DNA: TGTGCCAGCAGCGATAATTTCGGGGAGAACACTGAAGCTTTCTTT.

The V gene is TRBV3-1 (or the pseudogene TRBV3-2), the J gene TRBJ2-5; D call uncertain. CDR1 is LGHDT, CDR2 YNNKEL, per germline (reference sequence). This CDR3 comprises 12 residues. The V gene lost 4 bases and the J gene lost 5 bases, with 8 bases spanning the gap. The CDR3 region has the DNA TGTGCCAGCAGCCCCAATGGGGAGACCCAGTACTTC. This codes for CASSPNGETQYF.

This sequence joins TRBV19 and TRBJ2-5; D gene ambiguous. V was trimmed by 6 bases and J by 2 bases, leaving 13 bases between them. CDR1 LNHDA and CDR2 SQIVND come from the germline V gene (reference sequence). The CDR3 sequence is 14 residues long. The CDR3 DNA is TGTGCCAGTAGCTCGACACAGCTACAAGAGACCCAGTACTTC. Its protein product is CASSSTQLQETQYF.

This chain joins TRBV4-2 and TRBJ1-5; D is unresolved. Germline CDR1 reads LGHNA; CDR2 reads YNFKEQ. The germline V and J ends were trimmed by 0 bases and 0 bases, with 6 bases remaining between them. CDR3 length: 15 amino acids. The CDR3 reads CASSQDTNSNQPQHF. CDR3 nucleotides: TGTGCCAGCAGCCAAGATACGAATAGCAATCAGCCCCAGCATTTT.

The chain recombines TRBV7-3 with TRBJ1-2, with D perhaps TRBD1 (5 bases). The V gene lost 2 bases and the J gene lost 3 bases, with 16 bases spanning the gap. This CDR3 comprises 16 residues. Germline-derived CDR1 and CDR2 are SGHTA and FQGTGA. This CDR3 reads CASSLYGGLGDYGYTF. For the CDR3, the DNA is TGTGCCAGCAGCTTATACGGCGGTCTGGGGGACTATGGCTACACCTTC.

This clone occurred once. This chain links TRBV27 with TRBJ2-3; tentative D call: TRBD2 (7 bases). The length of the CDR3 is 15 residues. Germline V gives CDR1 MNHEY, CDR2 SMNVEV (reference sequence). V shed 1 base and J shed 1 base, with 9 bases lying between them. The CDR3: CASSLWGGRTDTQYF. CDR3 nucleotide sequence: TGTGCCAGCAGTTTATGGGGGGGGCGCACAGATACGCAGTATTTT.

The chain employs TRBV7-9 and TRBJ1-6; D call uncertain. Trimming removed 5 bases from V and 3 bases from J, with 8 bases in between. The CDR3 runs to 14 residues. Looked up from germline, CDR1 is SEHNR and CDR2 is FQNEAQ (reference sequence). The CDR3 bases are TGTGCCAGCAGCGCCTTTGGCTATAATTCACCCCTCCACTTT. This sequence encodes CASSAFGYNSPLHF.

V gene TRBV23-1 combines with J gene TRBJ2-7; D is perhaps TRBD1 or TRBD2 (5 bases each). TRBV23-1 is treated as an ORF (open reading frame) with a function not yet certain. The CDR3 totals 15 residues. The germline V and J ends were trimmed by 4 bases and 13 bases, with 26 bases remaining between them. This chain's CDR3 is CASSPRLKTAYGDYF. The CDR3 nucleotides are TGCGCCAGCAGTCCACGCCTGAAGACAGCCTACGGGGATTACTTC.

This chain uses TRBV6-5 with TRBJ2-4, with TRBD2 identical over 8 bases. Germline-derived CDR1 and CDR2 are MNHEY and SVGAGI. CDR3 length: 13 residues. The J segment lost 6 bases and the V segment lost 7 bases, leaving 5 bases of the junction unmatched. The CDR3 protein is CASTTRGGNIQYF. The CDR3 DNA follows: TGTGCCAGCACCACCCGGGGGGGAAACATTCAGTACTTC.

The V gene is TRBV7-9, the J gene TRBJ1-1; D remains unclear. Between the trimmed V and J ends, which lost 3 bases and 8 bases, there was a span of 7 bases. The CDR3 consists of 11 residues. Germline loops: CDR1 SEHNR, CDR2 FQNEAQ (reference sequence). CDR3 sequence reads: CASSLTGEAFF. CDR3 in DNA: TGTGCCAGCAGCTTGACGGGGGAAGCTTTCTTT.

The gene calls are TRBV12-2 and TRBJ1-1; TRBD1, the table's D call, was not compared with the DNA. TRBV12-2 is noted as a pseudogene. This CDR3 is built from 13 residues. CDR3 in DNA: TGTGCAAGTCGCTACAGTGTTCGCACTGAAGCTTTCTTT. This sequence encodes CASRYSVRTEAFF.

This chain uses TRBV19 with TRBJ2-4; 9 nucleotides match TRBD1. The germline CDR1 and CDR2 sequences are LNHDA and SQIVND (reference sequence). The CDR3 totals 14 residues. Germline trimming cut 4 bases from V and 6 bases from J; bases unmatched to any gene: 4. DNA for the CDR3: TGTGCCAGTAGTAGGGACAGGGATGGAAACATTCAGTACTTC. Protein product: CASSRDRDGNIQYF.

The chain is built from TRBV2 and TRBJ2-3; no firm D call. In germline, CDR1 is SNHLY, CDR2 FYNNEI. V lost 2 bases and J 0 bases, leaving 9 bases between the germline ends. CDR3 size: 15 residues. CDR3 DNA sequence: TGTGCCAGCAGTGAACGGCAGCCTAGCACAGATACGCAGTATTTT. Translating gives CASSERQPSTDTQYF. The variable domain in full, completed from reference TRBV2 and TRBJ2-3, reads EPEVTQTPSHQVTQMGQEVILRCVPISNHLYFYWYRQILGQKVEFLVSFYNNEISEKSEIFDDQFSVERPDGSNFTLKIRSTKLEDSAMYFCASSERQPSTDTQYFGPGTRLTVL.

The chain carries TRBV13 and TRBJ2-1; a weak D match, TRBD2 (7 bases). The germline V gene encodes CDR1 PRHDT and CDR2 FYEKMQ (reference sequence). V lost 7 bases, J lost 4 bases, and 20 bases lay in between. This CDR3 has 16 residues. CDR3 coding DNA: TGTGCCAGCACCGCCTGGGCGGGGGCTTTGTACAATGAGCAGTTCTTC. Protein: CASTAWAGALYNEQFF.

V usage is TRBV6-1 and J usage is TRBJ2-7, with 9 bases lining up with TRBD2. The CDR3 length is 16 residues. Losses at the gene ends were 4 bases for V and 9 bases for J; bases not matched to a gene: 16. The germline gives CDR1 MNHNS, CDR2 SASEGT. As DNA, the CDR3 is TGTGCCAGCAGTGCACAATCCGGGACTAGCTCAAGAGGGCAGTACTTC. Translation gives CASSAQSGTSSRGQYF.

The chain joins TRBV3-1 (or the pseudogene TRBV3-2) to TRBJ2-6; D is unclear. CDR1 is LGHDT, CDR2 YNNKEL, per germline (reference sequence). Trimming took off 1 base at V and 1 base at J, with 2 bases between the two ends. The CDR3 covers 14 residues. The CDR3 nucleotides read TGTGCCAGCAGCCAAGCTTCTGGGGCCAACGTCCTGACTTTC. This translates into CASSQASGANVLTF.

This clone was detected once. The rearrangement links TRBV7-9 to TRBJ1-3, with unresolved D. Germline values: CDR1 SEHNR, CDR2 FQNEAQ (reference sequence). The CDR3 has 10 residues. The V end was cut by 11 bases, the J end by 8 bases, with 10 bases between. In nucleotides, the CDR3 is TGTGCCTCGGAAGGGCACACCATATATTTT. Encoded protein: CASEGHTIYF.

The chain links TRBV28 to TRBJ1-1; no clear D. Looked up from germline, CDR1 is MDHEN and CDR2 is SYDVKM. The CDR3 sequence is 14 residues long. The V end lost 6 bases, the J end lost 4 bases, and 15 bases lay between the germline ends. The CDR3 is CASSPTAEVTEAFF. The CDR3 DNA follows: TGTGCCAGCAGCCCCACAGCGGAGGTCACTGAAGCTTTCTTT.

This chain links TRBV19 with TRBJ2-1; possibly TRBD1 for D (6 bases). The germline V and J ends were trimmed by 8 bases and 5 bases, with 16 bases remaining between them. The CDR3 has 14 residues. Germline V gene data show CDR1 as LNHDA and CDR2 as SQIVND (reference sequence). CDR3 protein: CASRSADRHNEQFF. As DNA, the CDR3 is TGTGCCAGTCGATCCGCCGACAGGCACAATGAGCAGTTCTTC.

The chain has TRBV7-3 and TRBJ2-5; 7 bases agree with TRBD1. J gave up 5 bases and V 5 bases, and 5 bases lay outside the gene matches. CDR3 length: 13 residues. Germline CDR1 SGHTA, CDR2 FQGTGA. The CDR3: CASSTDRAETQYF. The CDR3 DNA reads TGTGCCAGCAGCACCGACAGGGCGGAGACCCAGTACTTC.

V gene TRBV30 combines with J gene TRBJ1-1; maybe TRBD1 (6 bases). Germline V gives CDR1 GTSNPN, CDR2 SVGIG (reference sequence). CDR3 length equals 15 residues. V lost 2 bases and J 1 base, leaving 14 bases between the germline ends. In DNA, the CDR3 is TGTGCCTGGAGTATAGCTGACAGGCGGAACACTGAAGCTTTCTTT. Its protein is CAWSIADRRNTEAFF.

The count of this clone is one. The chain employs TRBV10-2 and TRBJ2-7, with 8 positions matching TRBD2. Germline CDR1 and CDR2: WSHSY and SAAADI. V was clipped by 3 bases and J by 9 bases; unmatched bases: 10. The CDR3 has 14 residues. Here the CDR3 DNA reads TGCGCCAGCAGTGAAAGGCGGCGGGGGGCCGCGCAGTACTTC. Translated: CASSERRRGAAQYF.

The V gene is TRBV12-3 or TRBV12-4, the J gene TRBJ1-2, with D possibly TRBD1 on 5 matching bases. Trimming shortened V by 5 bases and J by 4 bases, and 11 bases separated the two germline ends. The CDR3 consists of 13 residues. The CDR3 sequence: CASSVDRSYGYTF. CDR3 nucleotide sequence: TGTGCCAGCAGTGTAGACAGAAGCTATGGCTACACCTTC.

V is TRBV9 and J is TRBJ1-1, with TRBD1 matching 9 bases. Trimming at V came to 3 bases and at J to 3 bases, leaving 6 bases not matched to a gene. The CDR3 covers 15 residues. Germline CDR1 and CDR2: SGDLS and YYNGEE. The CDR3 is CASSGATGGYTEAFF. The CDR3 region has the DNA TGTGCCAGCAGCGGCGCGACAGGGGGGTACACTGAAGCTTTCTTT. The variable domain in full, with the rest retrieved from reference TRBV9 and TRBJ1-1, is DSGVTQTPKHLITATGQRVTLRCSPRSGDLSVYWYQQSLDQGLQFLIQYYNGEERAKGNILERFSAQQFPDLHSELNLSSLELGDSALYFCASSGATGGYTEAFFGQGTRLTVV.

V and J are TRBV20-1 and TRBJ2-1, with D unclear. The CDR3 has 11 amino acids. CDR1 is DFQATT, CDR2 SNEGSKA, per germline (reference sequence). Here the CDR3 DNA reads TGCAGCCTGTCTAAGTTCGATGAGCAGTTCTTC. As protein: CSLSKFDEQFF.

This chain links TRBV28 with TRBJ1-2, with a possible D match to TRBD1 (6 bases). The V gene lost 5 bases and the J gene lost 7 bases, with 17 bases spanning the gap. Germline CDR1 reads MDHEN; CDR2 reads SYDVKM. The CDR3 contains 14 residues. This CDR3 is CASSPIWGASGYTF. CDR3 in DNA: TGTGCCAGCAGTCCAATATGGGGGGCCTCTGGCTACACCTTC.

The table lists this clone with a count of one. The J gene is TRBJ2-2, the V gene TRBV11-3; TRBD1 agrees at 9 bases. The CDR3 consists of 15 residues. CDR1 SGHNT and CDR2 YENEEA come from the germline V gene. Germline trimming cut 1 base from V and 3 bases from J; bases unmatched to any gene: 0. The CDR3: CASSLGTGDTGELFF. As DNA, the CDR3 is TGTGCCAGCAGCTTAGGGACAGGGGACACCGGGGAGCTGTTTTTT.

The V call is TRBV28, the J call TRBJ2-3; 8 bases are shared with TRBD2. The trim removed 6 bases at V and 2 bases at J, leaving 7 bases unmatched. The CDR3 totals 15 residues. Germline V CDR1 and CDR2: MDHEN, SYDVKM. CDR3 protein: CASSIGGASTDTQYF. The DNA for the CDR3 is TGTGCCAGCAGCATCGGGGGGGCCTCCACAGATACGCAGTATTTT.

V is TRBV25-1 and J is TRBJ1-2, with TRBD1 matching 7 bases. V lost 2 bases and J lost 4; bases outside the gene matches: 7. The CDR3 length is 15 residues. CDR1 and CDR2 from the germline V gene are MGHDK and SYGVNS. This chain's CDR3 is CASSEPSAGGYGYTF. As DNA, the CDR3 is TGTGCCAGCAGTGAACCCTCCGCAGGGGGCTATGGCTACACCTTC.

J is TRBJ1-2 and V is TRBV9; D remains ambiguous. Per germline, CDR1 SGDLS and CDR2 YYNGEE. Trimming took 0 bases from V and 5 from J, leaving 5 bases between them. This CDR3 region has 12 residues. CDR3 region: CASSVGGYGYTF. The CDR3 DNA reads as TGTGCCAGCAGCGTAGGCGGTTATGGCTACACCTTC.